Below are 16 T cell receptor beta chains sequenced from a single sample in a study of blood T cells in healthy people across ages. Then a second PCR, running about 6 to 12 cycles, was carried out with a sample-barcoded 5' primer and a J-beta primer mix. TCRdb re-derived calls from the 5' RACE reads in MiXCR, one entry per CDR3 protein. Of over a million distinct CDR3 sequences in the sample, approximately 43% are singletons; the top ten hold around 4%. The sequenced sample was blood. The receptors here all came from a woman between 18 and 29 years old in good health.

The chain recombines TRBV6-1 with TRBJ2-3; D is possibly TRBD1 (6 bases). The CDR3 spans 14 residues. Germline lookup yields CDR1 MNHNS and CDR2 SASEGT. Trimming left V 8 bases short and J 1 base short, with 13 bases between. CDR3: CASQQGRRTDTQYF. CDR3 nucleotide sequence: TGTGCCAGCCAACAGGGTAGACGCACAGATACGCAGTATTTT.

This clonotype turned up a few times. V usage is TRBV20-1 and J usage is TRBJ2-5; 14 bases line up with TRBD2. CDR1 DFQATT and CDR2 SNEGSKA come from the germline V gene (reference sequence). The CDR3 contains 15 residues. J gave up 3 bases and V 6 bases, and 6 bases lay outside the gene matches. The CDR3 here is CSAAPTSGGEETQYF. CDR3 sequence (DNA): TGCAGTGCCGCCCCGACTAGCGGGGGGGAAGAGACCCAGTACTTC.

The chain is built from TRBV7-6 and TRBJ2-7, with a possible D match to TRBD2 (5 bases). The CDR3 is 15 residues long. Germline CDR1 and CDR2: SGHVS and FNYEAQ. The V and J ends lost 2 bases and 1 base respectively, with 12 bases between them. This chain's CDR3 is CASSLTASLSYEQYF. For the CDR3, the DNA is TGTGCCAGCAGCTTAACCGCTAGCCTGTCCTACGAGCAGTACTTC.

The chain couples TRBV5-1 to TRBJ2-3, with 10 bases aligning to TRBD2. CDR1 is SGHRS and CDR2 is YFSETQ in the germline V gene. CDR3 length: 16 amino acids. V gave up 0 bases and J gave up 4 bases; unmatched junction bases: 5. The CDR3 loop is CASSLEASGSADTQYF. CDR3 DNA: TGCGCCAGCAGCTTGGAGGCTAGCGGGAGCGCAGATACGCAGTATTTT.

This clonotype was seen a few times. The chain is built from TRBV25-1 and TRBJ2-5, with a tentative D call TRBD2 (6 bases). This CDR3 contains 17 residues. V was shortened by 4 bases and J by 11 bases, with 29 bases between the two germline ends. The germline gives CDR1 MGHDK, CDR2 SYGVNS. In DNA form, the CDR3 reads TGTGCCAGCAGTGCTTCAAAACTAGCCGGGTTTAACAATGAGCAGTACTTC. This sequence encodes CASSASKLAGFNNEQYF.

The chain joins TRBV4-3 to TRBJ1-1; D may be TRBD1 (5 bases). This CDR3 is built from 15 residues. Germline V gene sequence: CDR1 LGHNA, CDR2 YSLEER. V shed 6 bases and J shed 2 bases, with 16 bases lying between them. The CDR3 DNA is TGCGCCAGCAGTCGCGGACACCCCCTAAACACTGAAGCTTTCTTT. Translating gives CASSRGHPLNTEAFF.

The chain links TRBV5-1 to TRBJ2-3; D gene ambiguous. Germline V gives CDR1 SGHRS, CDR2 YFSETQ. The length of the CDR3 is 13 residues. V shed 4 bases and J shed 4 bases, with 10 bases lying between them. CDR3 coding DNA: TGCGCCAGCAGCCGCCAGGTCCCAGATACGCAGTATTTT. Translated: CASSRQVPDTQYF.

V and J are TRBV7-8 and TRBJ2-5; perhaps TRBD2 as D (5 bases). Trimming shortened V by 3 bases and J by 4 bases, and 21 bases separated the two germline ends. The CDR3 consists of 17 residues. The germline CDR1 and CDR2 sequences are SGHVS and FQNEAQ. The CDR3 nucleotides are TGTGCCAGCAGCTTCTTAGACCGAGAAGAGGGTTCAGAGACCCAGTACTTC. Translation: CASSFLDREEGSETQYF.

This clonotype was found a few times. The chain is built from TRBV20-1 and TRBJ2-7, with D possibly matching TRBD2 (5 bases). V lost 6 bases and J lost 2, with 17 bases in between. CDR1 DFQATT and CDR2 SNEGSKA come from the germline V gene (reference sequence). This CDR3 is built from 14 residues. The CDR3 DNA is TGCAGTGCCGCGGGTGACCGAAATCCCTACGAGCAGTACTTC. Translated, it gives CSAAGDRNPYEQYF.

This chain uses TRBV27 with TRBJ1-2; D perhaps matches TRBD1 (6 bases). Germline V gene sequence: CDR1 MNHEY, CDR2 SMNVEV (reference sequence). The V end was cut by 5 bases, the J end by 4 bases, with 20 bases between. The CDR3 loop spans 16 amino acids. The DNA of the CDR3 is TGTGCCAGCAGTACCAGGGGCAGGGCTCAGAGCTATGGCTACACCTTC. This sequence encodes CASSTRGRAQSYGYTF.

This chain uses TRBV20-1 with TRBJ2-5; D may match TRBD1 or TRBD2 (5 bases each). The V gene lost 3 bases and the J gene lost 2 bases, with 16 bases spanning the gap. Germline V gene sequence: CDR1 DFQATT, CDR2 SNEGSKA (reference sequence). The CDR3 runs to 15 residues. CDR3 loop: CSARDHRDGQETQYF. CDR3 nucleotides: TGCAGTGCTAGGGATCACCGGGACGGACAAGAGACCCAGTACTTC.

The chain has TRBV11-2 and TRBJ2-1; the match to TRBD2 covers 7 bases. The CDR3 length is 15 residues. V shed 6 bases and J 7 bases; nucleotides not matched to a gene: 12. Looked up from germline, CDR1 is SGHAT and CDR2 is FQNNGV. The CDR3 region has the DNA TGTGCCAGCAGACCCCCCGGGAGGCGTTTGAATGAGCAGTTCTTC. The encoded protein is CASRPPGRRLNEQFF. Based on the CDR3 plus reference TRBV11-2 and TRBJ2-1, the full variable domain is EAGVAQSPRYKIIEKRQSVAFWCNPISGHATLYWYQQILGQGPKLLIQFQNNGVVDDSQLPKDRFSAERLKGVDSTLKIQPAKLEDSAVYLCASRPPGRRLNEQFFGPGTRLTVL.

The chain combines TRBV6-2 or TRBV6-3 with TRBJ2-7; 7 bases match TRBD1. Germline loops: CDR1 MNHEY, CDR2 SVGEGT. CDR3 length equals 17 residues. Trimming at V came to 2 bases and at J to 6 bases, leaving 16 bases not matched to a gene. CDR3 in DNA: TGTGCCAGCAGTTACGACGACCGGGACAGCTACGGCTTCGAGCAGTACTTC. Translating gives CASSYDDRDSYGFEQYF.

This clonotype was counted between two and nine times. V is TRBV7-9 and J is TRBJ1-4; a possible D gene is TRBD1 (6 bases). Germline-derived CDR1 and CDR2 are SEHNR and FQNEAQ (reference sequence). CDR3 length: 15 amino acids. V shed 5 bases and J shed 0 bases, with 10 bases lying between them. The CDR3 sequence is CASSPTGSTNEKLFF. In DNA form, the CDR3 reads TGTGCCAGCAGCCCTACAGGGTCAACTAATGAAAAACTGTTTTTT.

In its sample, this clonotype was seen a few times. V is TRBV7-2 and J is TRBJ2-1, with TRBD1 as a possible D gene (5 bases). The germline V gene encodes CDR1 SGHTA and CDR2 FQGNSA. The CDR3 covers 15 residues. V was cut by 3 bases and J by 0 bases, with 9 bases left in between. The CDR3, as DNA: TGTGCCAGCAGCTTTGAGCAGGGCTCCTACAATGAGCAGTTCTTC. Translation gives CASSFEQGSYNEQFF.

The rearrangement joins TRBV12-3 or TRBV12-4 to TRBJ1-2; D is undetermined. V was pared by 0 bases and J by 8 bases, with 10 bases between. The CDR3 length is 13 residues. The CDR3 here is CASSLAGKMGYTF. The CDR3 DNA follows: TGTGCCAGCAGTTTAGCGGGAAAGATGGGCTACACCTTC.